Here is one TCR beta chain with its context. What it recognizes is unknown. The record originates from a study of post-analysis software for immune sequencing data. CDR3 length equals 14 residues. Germline CDR1 and CDR2: MNHNS and SASEGT. Trimming removed 10 bases from V and 0 bases from J, with 16 bases in between. The study's findings and limits: Patients showed TRBV5-6, TRBV5-1 and TRBV20-1 among a few TRBV segments more frequent than in controls. Samples prepared in the same batch strongly co-clustered by F measure. The study found significantly lower normalized Chao1 diversity in multiple sclerosis patients than in controls.

Presence of unique molecular identifiers characterized the TCR beta cDNA libraries. The T cell input of roughly 0.95 to 10 million gave a few hundred thousand cDNA molecules. One entry per CDR3 protein results from TCRdb running MiXCR on the PCR reads. The repertoire holds 650,000 to 850,000 distinct CDR3 sequences, under 70% seen once, with roughly 4.4% in the top ten. Sequencing was performed on blood. This receptor was identified in a girl aged 5 to 17 with multiple sclerosis. The chain has TRBV6-1 and TRBJ2-7, with D perhaps given as TRBD1 or TRBD2 (6 bases each). The CDR3 coding sequence is TGTGCCACCACCTGGGGGGACACCTCCTACGAGCAGTACTTC. Translated: CATTWGDTSYEQYF.